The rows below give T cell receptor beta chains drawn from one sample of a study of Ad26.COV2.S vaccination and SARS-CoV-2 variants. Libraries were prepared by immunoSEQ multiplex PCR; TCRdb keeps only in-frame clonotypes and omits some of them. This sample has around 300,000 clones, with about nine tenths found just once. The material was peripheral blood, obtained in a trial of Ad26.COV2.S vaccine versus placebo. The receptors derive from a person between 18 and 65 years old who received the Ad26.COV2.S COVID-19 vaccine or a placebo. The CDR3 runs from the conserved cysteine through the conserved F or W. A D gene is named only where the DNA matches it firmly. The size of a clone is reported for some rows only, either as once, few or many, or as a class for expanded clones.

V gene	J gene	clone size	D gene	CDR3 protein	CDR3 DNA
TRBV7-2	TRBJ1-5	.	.	CASSLEGGASPQHF	TGTGCCAGCAGCTTAGAGGGGGGAGCTTCGCCCCAGCATTTT
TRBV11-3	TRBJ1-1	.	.	CASSLGGWDTEAFF	TGTGCCAGCAGCTTAGGGGGTTGGGACACTGAAGCTTTCTTT
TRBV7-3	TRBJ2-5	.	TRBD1	CASSLAGQGGETQYF	TGTGCCAGCAGCCTAGCAGGACAGGGGGGAGAGACCCAGTACTTC
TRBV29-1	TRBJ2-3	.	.	CSVDDFTDTQYF	TGCAGCGTTGATGACTTCACAGATACGCAGTATTTT
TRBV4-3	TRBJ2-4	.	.	CASSPGWGDGDIQYF	TGCGCCAGCAGCCCTGGATGGGGGGATGGGGACATTCAGTACTTC
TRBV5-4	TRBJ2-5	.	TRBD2	CASSLGFLAGQETQYF	TGTGCCAGCAGCTTGGGGTTTCTAGCGGGACAAGAGACCCAGTACTTC
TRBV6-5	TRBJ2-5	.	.	CASSYSPGYQETQYF	TGTGCCAGCAGTTACTCACCGGGGTACCAAGAGACCCAGTACTTC
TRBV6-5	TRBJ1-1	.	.	CASSYSRGAGSEAFF	TGTGCCAGCAGTTACTCGAGGGGGGCAGGCTCTGAAGCTTTCTTT
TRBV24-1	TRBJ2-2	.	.	CATSDLTGELFF	TGTGCCACCAGTGATCTCACCGGGGAGCTGTTTTTT
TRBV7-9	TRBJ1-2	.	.	CASSSTVINYGYTF	TGTGCCAGCAGCTCTACAGTTATTAACTATGGCTACACCTTC
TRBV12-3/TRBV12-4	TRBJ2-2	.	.	CASTGAGELFF	TGTGCCAGCACAGGGGCCGGGGAGCTGTTTTTT
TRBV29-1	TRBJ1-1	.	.	CSVEGEDTEAFF	TGCAGCGTTGAAGGCGAGGACACTGAAGCTTTCTTT
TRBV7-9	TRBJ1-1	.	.	CASSLTDNTEAFF	TGTGCCAGCAGCTTGACGGACAACACTGAAGCTTTCTTT
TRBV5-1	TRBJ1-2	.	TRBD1	CASSLTMDRVYGYTF	TGCGCCAGCAGCCTCACTATGGACAGGGTCTATGGCTACACCTTC
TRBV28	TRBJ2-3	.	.	CASNRLGPPDTQYF	TGTGCCAGCAACCGCCTAGGGCCACCAGATACGCAGTATTTT
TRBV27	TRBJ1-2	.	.	CASTKLSARTGNYGYTF	TGTGCCAGCACCAAGCTTTCGGCTCGGACGGGGAACTATGGCTACACCTTC
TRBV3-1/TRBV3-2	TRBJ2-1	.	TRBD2	CASSQDLLAGDYNEQFF	TGTGCCAGCAGCCAAGATTTACTAGCGGGCGATTACAATGAGCAGTTCTTC
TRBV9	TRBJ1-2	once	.	CASSVANGHYGYTF	TGTGCCAGCAGCGTAGCGAACGGCCACTATGGCTACACCTTC
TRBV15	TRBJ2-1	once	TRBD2	CATSRGTSGRLYEQFF	TGTGCCACCAGCAGAGGGACTAGCGGGAGATTGTATGAGCAGTTCTTC
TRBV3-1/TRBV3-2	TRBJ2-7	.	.	CASSQDGTAVLYF	TGTGCCAGCAGCCAAGATGGAACGGCGGTCCTTTACTTC
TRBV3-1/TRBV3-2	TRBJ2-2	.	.	CASSQSPGVVGELFF	TGTGCCAGCAGCCAGAGTCCAGGGGTTGTCGGGGAGCTGTTTTTT
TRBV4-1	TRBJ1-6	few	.	CASSQDRTRNYNSPLHF	TGCGCCAGCAGCCAAGATCGTACAAGGAACTATAATTCACCCCTCCACTTT
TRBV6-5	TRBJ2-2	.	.	CASSSRGSTGELFF	TGTGCCAGCAGTTCCAGGGGATCCACCGGGGAGCTGTTTTTT
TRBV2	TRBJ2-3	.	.	CASNRDSQDTQYF	TGTGCCAGCAACCGGGACTCCCAAGATACGCAGTATTTT
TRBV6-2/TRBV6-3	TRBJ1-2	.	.	CASSYNVAGESGGYTF	TGTGCCAGCAGTTATAATGTGGCAGGCGAGAGCGGTGGCTACACCTTC
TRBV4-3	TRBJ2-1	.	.	CASSQDSSYNEQFF	TGCGCCAGCAGCCAGGATAGCTCCTACAATGAGCAGTTCTTC
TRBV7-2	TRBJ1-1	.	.	CASSLVPGAEAFF	TGTGCCAGCAGCTTAGTTCCCGGTGCTGAAGCTTTCTTT
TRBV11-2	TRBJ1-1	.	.	CASSLGGFDTEAFF	TGTGCCAGCAGCTTAGGGGGGTTCGACACTGAAGCTTTCTTT
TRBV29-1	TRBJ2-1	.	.	CSVAGGGPYNEQFF	TGCAGCGTTGCAGGGGGGGGCCCTTACAATGAGCAGTTCTTC
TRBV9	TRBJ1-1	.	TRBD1	CASSAHQTGATEAFF	TGTGCCAGCAGCGCCCACCAGACAGGGGCCACTGAAGCTTTCTTT
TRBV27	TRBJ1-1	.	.	CASSGYRRGEAFF	TGTGCCAGCAGCGGATATCGAAGAGGTGAAGCTTTCTTT
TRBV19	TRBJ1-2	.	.	CASTSGALSYTF	TGTGCCAGTACCAGTGGAGCCTTGAGCTACACCTTC
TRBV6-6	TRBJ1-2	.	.	CASSPEGTYGYTF	TGTGCCAGCTCCCCGGAGGGGACCTATGGCTACACCTTC
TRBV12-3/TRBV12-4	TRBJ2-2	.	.	CASGGSGELFF	TGTGCCAGCGGAGGGTCCGGGGAGCTGTTTTTT
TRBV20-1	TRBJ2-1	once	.	CSASEPTIPYNEQFF	TGCAGTGCTAGTGAACCTACAATCCCCTACAATGAGCAGTTCTTC
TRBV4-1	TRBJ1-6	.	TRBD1	CASSQDPGQGNSPLHF	TGCGCCAGCAGCCAAGACCCGGGACAGGGCAATTCACCCCTCCACTTT
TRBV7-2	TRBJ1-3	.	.	CASSSSSLSGNTIYF	TGTGCCAGCAGCTCCTCGAGCCTATCTGGAAACACCATATATTTT
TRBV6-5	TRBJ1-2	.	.	CASSYDDTGFYGYTF	TGTGCCAGCAGTTACGATGACACAGGGTTCTATGGCTACACCTTC
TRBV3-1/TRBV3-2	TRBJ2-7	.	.	CASCSSYEQYF	TGTGCCAGCTGCTCTAGCTACGAGCAGTACTTC
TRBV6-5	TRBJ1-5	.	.	CASSQRGTNQPQHF	TGTGCCAGCAGTCAAAGGGGAACTAATCAGCCCCAGCATTTT
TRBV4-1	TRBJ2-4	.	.	CASSGNKNIQYF	TGCGCCAGCAGCGGCAACAAAAACATTCAGTACTTC
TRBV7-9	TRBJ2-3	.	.	CASSLGQASSTDTQYF	TGTGCCAGCAGCTTAGGTCAGGCTTCGAGCACAGATACGCAGTATTTT
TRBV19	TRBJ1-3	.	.	CASSIWGSGNTIYF	TGTGCCAGTAGTATTTGGGGCTCTGGAAACACCATATATTTT
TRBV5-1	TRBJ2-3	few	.	CASSLGGSTDTQYF	TGCGCCAGCAGCTTGGGCGGGAGCACAGATACGCAGTATTTT